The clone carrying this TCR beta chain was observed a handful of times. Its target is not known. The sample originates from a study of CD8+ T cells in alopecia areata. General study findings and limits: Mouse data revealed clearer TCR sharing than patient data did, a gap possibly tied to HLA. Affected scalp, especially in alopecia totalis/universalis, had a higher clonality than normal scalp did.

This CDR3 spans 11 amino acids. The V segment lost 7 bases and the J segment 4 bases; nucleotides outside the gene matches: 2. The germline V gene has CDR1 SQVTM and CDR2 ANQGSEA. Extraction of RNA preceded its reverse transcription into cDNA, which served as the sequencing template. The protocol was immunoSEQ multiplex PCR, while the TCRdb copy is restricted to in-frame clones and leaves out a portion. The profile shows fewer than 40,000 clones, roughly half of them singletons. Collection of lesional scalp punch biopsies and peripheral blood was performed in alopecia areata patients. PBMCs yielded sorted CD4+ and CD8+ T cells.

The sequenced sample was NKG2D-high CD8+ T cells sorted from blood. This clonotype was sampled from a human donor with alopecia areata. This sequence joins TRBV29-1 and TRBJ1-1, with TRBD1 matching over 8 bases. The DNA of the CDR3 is TGCAGCGCCCAGGGGGCCACTGAAGCTTTCTTT. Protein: CSAQGATEAFF.